This T cell receptor beta chain was sequenced during a study of Ad26.COV2.S vaccination and SARS-CoV-2 variants. Turning to the study itself: Ad26.COV2.S arm of COV1001 included the donor.

A note on this clone: Its antigen is not identified.

Findings and limits, study-wide: Participants in the vaccine arm had higher spike-specific TCR breadth; placebo recipients had lower.

The CDR3 totals 14 residues. V was pared by 5 bases and J by 3 bases, with 7 bases of the junction left unmatched. Germline CDR1 reads SGHNT; CDR2 reads YENEEA. The repertoire was sequenced with immunoSEQ multiplex PCR; TCRdb's copy has only in-frame clones and lacks some. The repertoire consists of 380,000 or so clones, with about four fifths occurring once and the leading ten covering around 7.3%. Treatment reported: 15 to 20 received Ad26.COV2.S at low or high dose, single or two shots; about five received placebo; per-sample allocation not given. The study sampled participants on day 63 after the first vaccine or placebo injection.

This TCR was recovered from a person aged 18-60 years who received the Ad26.COV2.S COVID-19 vaccine or a placebo. The sequencing used peripheral blood, collected in a trial of Ad26.COV2.S vaccine versus placebo. This chain uses TRBV11-3 with TRBJ2-7, with 7 bases identical to TRBD1. The CDR3 nucleotides read TGTGCCAGCAGCGCCCCGGGACAGAGCTACGAGCAGTACTTC. Its translation is CASSAPGQSYEQYF.